The T cell receptor beta chain under discussion was sequenced for a study of T cells in localized non-small cell lung cancer (dated by TCRdb to the early 2020s). In the study overall: T cell repertoires of approximately 250 early-stage NSCLC patients were analyzed, with tumors being compared against uninvolved tumor-adjacent lungs. The mean age of the NSCLC patients was roughly 70 years, with approximately 130 men and 110 or so women. The cohort consisted of 200 to 250 treatment-naive NSCLC patients whose localized lung tumors had been resected. What the research found in general, with its limitations: Longer overall survival was associated with higher T cell density in blood, whereas shorter survival was associated with higher clonality in adjacent lung. Uninvolved tumor-adjacent lung showed the highest T cell clonality, higher than tumor, which suggests more focused antigenic responses in the uninvolved tumor-adjacent lung. A median of approximately 62 of the top 100 tumor clones turned up in the paired uninvolved adjacent lung, and around 27 of those clones also ranked among the top 100 of that same adjacent lung. Because multi-region tumor sequencing was not done, intratumor heterogeneity could not be ruled out. Since the design was exploratory, TCR variables were selected using unadjusted p-values with no false-discovery rate correction.

TCR beta CDR3 regions were sequenced from DNA using the immunoSEQ Assay. In the paper's pipeline: To compute T cell density, TCR beta template counts were normalized to usable DNA, which was estimated by amplifying housekeeping genes. The preseqR package was used to estimate richness by extrapolating to 400,000 templates for PBMC samples and to 120,000 templates for tissue samples. Clonality was defined by subtracting Pielou's evenness from one. To identify tissue-enriched TCRs, differential abundance testing was run on productive amino-acid clonotypes with a minimum total count of 5 and an alpha of 0.1. The Jaccard Index and the Morisita Overlap Index were used to quantify repertoire overlap between compartments. GLIPH clustered TCR beta CDR3s with public tetramer-defined viral CDR3s; viral motifs required at least three viral sequences plus V-gene enrichment. The clones in this table, taken by TCRdb from immuneACCESS, are in-frame only. Not every clone is retained; where verified, under half of the shortfall comes from an unresolved V gene, and the cause of the rest is unknown. For V, J and clone size, that table is used; D and trimming come from the DNA. Present in this sample are 40,000 to 60,000 clones, roughly 79% of which were seen just once. The ten largest clones represent roughly 18% of the sample.

The V end loses 6 bases and the J end loses 6 bases, and a stretch of 21 bases separates them. Inclusive of the bounding cysteine and phenylalanine, the CDR3 is 16 residues long. The CDR3 DNA has 48 bases and is translated from base 1. Per the germline V gene, SGHVS is the CDR1 and FQNEAQ is the CDR2. Notes on this clone: Its antigen remains unidentified. Nothing much larger sits one base from this clone, and base qualities are not available.

At diagnosis, tumor, uninvolved tumor-adjacent lung and peripheral blood were collected and then preserved as a mix of FFPE and fresh-frozen material. For TCR repertoire profiling, the blood samples were analyzed as peripheral blood mononuclear cells. The material sequenced was peripheral blood mononuclear cells, taken before any cancer treatment. This receptor chain uses TRBV7-8 and TRBJ2-1; too little of a D gene remains to name it. This TCR derives from a man aged 40 to 70 with stage III lung adenocarcinoma. This receptor has the CDR3 CASSKGRSTVGNEQFF. The DNA reads as follows: TGTGCCAGCAGTAAAGGACGGAGTACAGTTGGCAATGAGCAGTTCTTC.